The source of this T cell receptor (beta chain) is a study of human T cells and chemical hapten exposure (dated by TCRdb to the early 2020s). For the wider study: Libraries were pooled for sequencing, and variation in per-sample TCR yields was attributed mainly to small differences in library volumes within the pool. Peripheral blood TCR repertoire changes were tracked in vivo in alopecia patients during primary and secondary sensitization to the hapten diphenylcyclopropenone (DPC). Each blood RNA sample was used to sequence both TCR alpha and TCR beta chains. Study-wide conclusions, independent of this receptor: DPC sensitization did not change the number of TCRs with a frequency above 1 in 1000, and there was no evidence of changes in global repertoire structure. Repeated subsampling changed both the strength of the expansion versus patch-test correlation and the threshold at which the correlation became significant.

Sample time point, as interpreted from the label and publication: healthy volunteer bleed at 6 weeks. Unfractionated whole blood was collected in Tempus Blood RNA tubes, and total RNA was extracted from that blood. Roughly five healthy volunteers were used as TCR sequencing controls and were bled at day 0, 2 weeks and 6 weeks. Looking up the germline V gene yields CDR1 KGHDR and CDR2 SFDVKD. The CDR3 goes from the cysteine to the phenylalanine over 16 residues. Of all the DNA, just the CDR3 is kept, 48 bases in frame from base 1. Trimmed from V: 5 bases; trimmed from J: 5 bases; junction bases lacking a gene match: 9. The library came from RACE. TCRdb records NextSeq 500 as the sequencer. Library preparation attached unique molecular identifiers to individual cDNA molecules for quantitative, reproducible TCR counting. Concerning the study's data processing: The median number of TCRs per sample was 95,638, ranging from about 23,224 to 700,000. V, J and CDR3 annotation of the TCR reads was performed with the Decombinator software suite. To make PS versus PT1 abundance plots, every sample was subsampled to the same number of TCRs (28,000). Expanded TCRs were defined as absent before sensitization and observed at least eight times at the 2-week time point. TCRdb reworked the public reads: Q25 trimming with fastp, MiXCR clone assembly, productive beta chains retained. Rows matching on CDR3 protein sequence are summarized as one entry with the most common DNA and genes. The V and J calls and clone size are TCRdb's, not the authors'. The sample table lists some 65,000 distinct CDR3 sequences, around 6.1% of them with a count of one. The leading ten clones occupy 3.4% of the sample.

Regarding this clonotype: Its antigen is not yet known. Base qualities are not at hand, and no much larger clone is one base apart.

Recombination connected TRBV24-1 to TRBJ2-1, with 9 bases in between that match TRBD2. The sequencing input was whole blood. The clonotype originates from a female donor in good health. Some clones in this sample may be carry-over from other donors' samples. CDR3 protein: CATSGYGREGDNEQFF. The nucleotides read TGTGCCACCAGTGGTTATGGGCGGGAGGGCGACAATGAGCAGTTCTTC.